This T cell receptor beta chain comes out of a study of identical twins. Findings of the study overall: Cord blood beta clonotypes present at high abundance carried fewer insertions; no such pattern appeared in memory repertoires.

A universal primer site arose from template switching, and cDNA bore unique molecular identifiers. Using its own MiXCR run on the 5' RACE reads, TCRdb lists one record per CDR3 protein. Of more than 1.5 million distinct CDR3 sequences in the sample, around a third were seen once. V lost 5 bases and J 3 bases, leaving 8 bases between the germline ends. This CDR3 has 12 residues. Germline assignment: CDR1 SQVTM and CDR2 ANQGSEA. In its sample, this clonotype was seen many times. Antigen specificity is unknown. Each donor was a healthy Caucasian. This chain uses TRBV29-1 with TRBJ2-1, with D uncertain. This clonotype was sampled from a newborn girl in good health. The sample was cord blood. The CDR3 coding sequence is TGCAGCGTTTGGCATAACTACAATGAGCAGTTCTTC. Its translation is CSVWHNYNEQFF.